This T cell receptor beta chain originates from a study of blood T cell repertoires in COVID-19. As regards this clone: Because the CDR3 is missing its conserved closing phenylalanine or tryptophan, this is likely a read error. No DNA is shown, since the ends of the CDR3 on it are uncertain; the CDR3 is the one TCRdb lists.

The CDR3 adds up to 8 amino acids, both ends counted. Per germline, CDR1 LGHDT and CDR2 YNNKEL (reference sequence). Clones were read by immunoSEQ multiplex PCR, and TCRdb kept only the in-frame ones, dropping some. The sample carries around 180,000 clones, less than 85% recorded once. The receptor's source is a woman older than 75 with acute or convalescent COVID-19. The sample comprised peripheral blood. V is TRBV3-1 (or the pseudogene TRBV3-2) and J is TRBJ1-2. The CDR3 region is CASSLRPG.